The next 10 T cell receptor beta chains were all read from a single sample in a study of T-cell reconstitution after alpha-beta-depleted transplantation in children. TCRbeta library preparation incorporated unique molecular identifiers. TCRdb independently ran MiXCR on the PCR reads; one entry per CDR3 protein. The data show nearly 550,000 distinct CDR3 sequences, about 18% seen once. The sample here was PBMCs from the stem cell graft donor, taken from the stem cell graft. The receptors derive from a human donor who donated a stem cell graft to a child with acute lymphoblastic leukemia.

This clonotype was seen a few times. V gene TRBV7-2 combines with J gene TRBJ2-1, with 8 bases matching TRBD2. The length of the CDR3 is 18 residues. Germline V gene lookup returns CDR1 SGHTA and CDR2 FQGNSA. The V and J ends lost 1 base and 4 bases, in that order; junction bases with no gene match: 12. The CDR3 loop is CASSLGLAGASIYNEQFF. CDR3 coding DNA: TGTGCCAGCAGCTTAGGGCTAGCGGGTGCTTCTATTTACAATGAGCAGTTCTTC.

The V and J genes are TRBV5-6 and TRBJ2-1; D is unclear. CDR3 length: 12 amino acids. Germline assignment: CDR1 SGHDT and CDR2 YYEEEE. V was pared by 5 bases and J by 6 bases, with 9 bases between. The DNA for the CDR3 is TGTGCCAGCAGTGCGGTGATCAATGAGCAGTTCTTC. Its protein product is CASSAVINEQFF.

Here the CDR3 DNA reads TGCGCCAGCAGCCGTACCAGAAATTCCAATGAAAAACTGTTTTTT. Protein product: CASSRTRNSNEKLFF. The V and J genes are TRBV4-1 and TRBJ1-4; D is unclear. The V gene's germline CDR1 is MGHRA and CDR2 YSYEKL. V dropped 4 bases and J dropped 5 bases, with 14 bases sitting between them. The CDR3 spans 15 residues.

This chain uses TRBV5-1 with TRBJ2-2, with TRBD2 matching 15 bases. Germline V gene data show CDR1 as SGHRS and CDR2 as YFSETQ. The V gene end was trimmed by 4 bases and the J gene end by 6 bases; junction bases not matched to a gene: 7. This CDR3 is built from 17 residues. CDR3 protein: CASSPGTSGRIPGELFF. CDR3 DNA: TGCGCCAGCAGCCCGGGGACTAGCGGGAGGATTCCCGGGGAGCTGTTTTTT.

The V call is TRBV12-3 or TRBV12-4, the J call TRBJ1-2; 7 nucleotides line up with TRBD1. Trimming cost V 5 bases and J 3 bases; bases outside gene matches: 6. CDR3 length: 14 residues. The DNA of the CDR3 is TGTGCCAGCAGTCCGACAGGGCTTTACTATGGCTACACCTTC. Translated: CASSPTGLYYGYTF.

V usage is TRBV3-1 and J usage is TRBJ2-1; D might be TRBD2 (6 bases). This CDR3 is 14 amino acids long. V lost 0 bases and J lost 6, with 9 bases in between. Germline assignment: CDR1 LGHDT and CDR2 YNNKEL (reference sequence). The CDR3 protein is CASSQDRRANEQFF. The CDR3 bases are TGTGCCAGCAGCCAAGATCGGAGGGCCAATGAGCAGTTCTTC.

This clonotype was seen a few times. The V call is TRBV7-3, the J call TRBJ1-1; a weak D match, TRBD1 (5 bases). The length of the CDR3 is 13 residues. Trimming left V 3 bases short and J 7 bases short, with 12 bases between. CDR1 is SGHTA and CDR2 is FQGTGA in the germline V gene. CDR3 bases: TGTGCCAGCAGCTTTGGGGCGGGCAATGAAGCTTTCTTT. Encoded protein: CASSFGAGNEAFF.

This rearrangement joins TRBV5-1 to TRBJ1-1, with TRBD1 matching over 10 bases. From germline, CDR1 is SGHRS and CDR2 YFSETQ. J lost 10 bases, V lost 1 base, and 7 bases had no gene match. The CDR3 runs to 14 residues. The CDR3 DNA reads as TGCGCCAGCAGCTTGAATGACAGGGGGCAGGTAGCTTTCTTT. Protein: CASSLNDRGQVAFF.

This chain connects TRBV18 to TRBJ1-4; no reliable D call. The V and J ends lost 1 base and 4 bases respectively, with 7 bases between them. CDR1 is KGHSH and CDR2 is LQKENI in the germline V gene. This CDR3 contains 14 residues. CDR3 in DNA: TGTGCCAGCTCACCACGGGCACTTAATGAAAAACTGTTTTTT. Its protein product is CASSPRALNEKLFF. Complete variable domain (other parts from reference TRBV18 and TRBJ1-4): NAGVMQNPRHLVRRRGQEARLRCSPMKGHSHVYWYRQLPEEGLKFMVYLQKENIIDESGMPKERFSAEFPKEGPSILRIQQVVRGDSAAYFCASSPRALNEKLFFGSGTQLSVL.

This clonotype occurred a few times. This rearrangement joins TRBV2 to TRBJ2-1; perhaps TRBD2 as D (5 bases). CDR3 length equals 16 residues. V lost 1 base, J lost 7 bases, and 17 bases lay in between. The germline gives CDR1 SNHLY, CDR2 FYNNEI. The CDR3 DNA is TGTGCCAGCAGTGAAGTCTTTGGACCGAGGAGGAATGAGCAGTTCTTC. Protein product: CASSEVFGPRRNEQFF.